The clone carrying this T cell receptor (beta chain) turned up a few times. This sample stems from a study of blood T cell repertoires in COVID-19. Original handling: Reference gene primers were amplified, and this amplification served to estimate nucleated cell counts. Using immunoSEQ multiplex PCR, the repertoire was profiled, and TCRdb retains in-frame clones only, with some absent. V, J and clone size derive from that table, while D and trimming were established from the DNA sequence. The sample has approximately 300,000 clones; more than 85% are singletons. The junction had 1 base not matched to a gene; V was cut back by 0 bases and J by 6 bases. The CDR3 sequence is 15 residues long. Germline assignment: CDR1 SGHRS and CDR2 YFSETQ.

V and J are TRBV5-1 and TRBJ1-4, with 11 nucleotides matching TRBD1. The material sequenced was peripheral blood. This sequence originates from a man aged 30 to 39 with acute or convalescent COVID-19. This CDR3 is CASSLEGQGDEKLFF. CDR3 DNA: TGCGCCAGCAGCTTGGAGGGACAGGGGGATGAAAAACTGTTTTTT. Full variable domain (outside the CDR3, taken from reference TRBV5-1 and TRBJ1-4): KAGVTQTPRYLIKTRGQQVTLSCSPISGHRSVSWYQQTPGQGLQFLFEYFSETQRNKGNFPGRFSGRQFSNSRSEMNVSTLELGDSALYLCASSLEGQGDEKLFFGSGTQLSVL.